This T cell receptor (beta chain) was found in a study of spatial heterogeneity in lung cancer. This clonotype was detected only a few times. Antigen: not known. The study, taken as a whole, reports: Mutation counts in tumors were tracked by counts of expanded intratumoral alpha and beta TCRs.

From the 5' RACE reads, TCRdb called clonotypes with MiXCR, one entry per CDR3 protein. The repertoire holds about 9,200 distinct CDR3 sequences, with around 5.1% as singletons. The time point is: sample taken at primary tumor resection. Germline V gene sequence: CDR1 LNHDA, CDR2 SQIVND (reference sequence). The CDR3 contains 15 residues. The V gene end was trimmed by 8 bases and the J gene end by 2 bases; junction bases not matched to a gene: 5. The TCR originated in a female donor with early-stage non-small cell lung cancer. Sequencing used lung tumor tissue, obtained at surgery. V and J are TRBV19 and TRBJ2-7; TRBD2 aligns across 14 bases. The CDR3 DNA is TGTGCCAGTGGACTAGCGGGAGGCAGACCCTACGAGCAGTACTTC. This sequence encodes CASGLAGGRPYEQYF.